The 20 T cell receptor beta chains listed next were all sequenced from one sample in a study of early T cells in non-severe SARS-CoV-2 infection. In TCRdb, the 5' RACE reads were re-called with MiXCR into one record per CDR3 protein. Of about 58,000 distinct CDR3 sequences listed, around 12% are singletons. Sequencing used whole blood, obtained at baseline. The receptors were sampled from an adult who was a healthcare worker with PCR-confirmed SARS-CoV-2 infection or an uninfected control (not recorded which). The donor label of this sample is uncertain.

This clonotype was counted between two and nine times. The rearrangement uses TRBV12-5 and TRBJ2-3; maybe TRBD1 (6 bases). The length of the CDR3 is 18 residues. CDR1 is LGHNT, CDR2 FRNRAP, per germline. The V and J ends lost 6 bases and 4 bases respectively, with 26 bases between them. CDR3 nucleotides: TGTGCTAGTGGCCAGGGGTCCGGGTACGGACTTAAGGCAGATACGCAGTATTTT. Translating it yields CASGQGSGYGLKADTQYF.

The CDR3 DNA sequence: TGTGCCAGCACCGGACAGGGGGCGCGATACACTGAAGCTTTCTTT. Translation: CASTGQGARYTEAFF. V is TRBV6-1 and J is TRBJ1-1, with 11 bases matching TRBD1. Germline-derived CDR1 and CDR2 are MNHNS and SASEGT. The CDR3 has 15 amino acids. After removal of 7 bases from V and 3 bases from J, the junction contained 7 bases not matched to a gene.

The chain joins TRBV7-9 to TRBJ1-4; 8 bases align to TRBD1. V dropped 5 bases and J dropped 3; count of bases not matched to a gene: 5. Germline loops: CDR1 SEHNR, CDR2 FQNEAQ (reference sequence). The CDR3 consists of 15 residues. CDR3 DNA: TGTGCCAGCAGCCTTGGACAGGGCGCTAATGAAAAACTGTTTTTT. Amino acid sequence: CASSLGQGANEKLFF.

This sequence joins TRBV12-2 and TRBJ1-2. TRBV12-2 is a pseudogene. This CDR3 is built from 17 residues. CDR3 residues: CASRLASSQCMRYGYTF. CDR3 nucleotide sequence: TGTGCAAGTCGCTTAGCGTCCTCCCAATGCATGCGGTATGGCTACACCTTC.

In this sample, this clonotype turned up a few times. The chain links TRBV7-3 to TRBJ2-2, with 7 bases identical to TRBD1. The length of the CDR3 is 14 residues. CDR1 SGHTA and CDR2 FQGTGA come from the germline V gene. After removal of 5 bases from V and 5 bases from J, the junction contained 5 bases not matched to a gene. In nucleotides, the CDR3 is TGTGCCAGCAGCCAACAGGGGTCGACCGGGGAGCTGTTTTTT. As protein: CASSQQGSTGELFF. Supplemented by reference TRBV7-3 and TRBJ2-2, the full variable domain reads GAGVSQTPSNKVTEKGKYVELRCDPISGHTALYWYRQSLGQGPEFLIYFQGTGAADDSGLPNDRFFAVRPEGSVSTLKIQRTERGDSAVYLCASSQQGSTGELFFGEGSRLTVL.

The V call is TRBV2, the J call TRBJ2-7, with unresolved D. Germline V gene data show CDR1 as SNHLY and CDR2 as FYNNEI. This CDR3 spans 13 amino acids. The ends were cut back, 0 bases at V and 4 bases at J, with 7 bases in the middle. The CDR3 sequence is CASSEALGYEQYV. CDR3 nucleotides: TGTGCCAGCAGTGAAGCTTTAGGTTACGAGCAGTACGTC.

Only a few counts were recorded for this clonotype. The V and J genes are TRBV7-2 and TRBJ2-4, with a possible D match to TRBD2 (5 bases). The CDR3 has 13 amino acids. The V and J ends lost 3 bases and 5 bases respectively, with 8 bases between them. Germline CDR1 reads SGHTA; CDR2 reads FQGNSA. The CDR3 nucleotides are TGTGCCAGCAGCTTGACGCGGGAAAACATTCAGTACTTC. Its translation is CASSLTRENIQYF.

This sequence joins TRBV9 and TRBJ2-5, with D perhaps being TRBD1 or TRBD2 (5 bases each). The CDR3 extends over 14 amino acids. V lost 2 bases and J 3 bases, leaving 11 bases between the germline ends. In germline, CDR1 is SGDLS, CDR2 YYNGEE. The CDR3: CASSVGGNEETQYF. The DNA of the CDR3 is TGTGCCAGCAGCGTTGGGGGAAACGAAGAGACCCAGTACTTC.

The chain links TRBV4-2 to TRBJ1-6; D is ambiguous. CDR1 LGHNA and CDR2 YNFKEQ come from the germline V gene. CDR3 length equals 15 residues. Trimming removed 0 bases at V and 9 bases at J, with 12 bases between. In DNA, the CDR3 is TGTGCCAGCAGCCAAGACCCGGGCCGGATTTCACCCCTCCACTTT. Protein sequence: CASSQDPGRISPLHF.

The V gene is TRBV11-2, the J gene TRBJ1-1; 7 nucleotides match TRBD1. The V gene's germline CDR1 is SGHAT and CDR2 FQNNGV. Trimming cost V 8 bases and J 3 bases; bases outside gene matches: 6. CDR3 length: 13 residues. The chain's CDR3 is CASEIDRDTEAFF. The CDR3 DNA reads TGTGCCAGCGAAATCGACAGGGACACTGAAGCTTTCTTT.

This clonotype was found a few times. CDR3 nucleotide sequence: TGCGCCAGCCAGACAGGGGAAAACACTGAAGCTTTCTTT. As protein: CASQTGENTEAFF. The chain uses TRBV10-2 and TRBJ1-1; 8 positions match TRBD1. This CDR3 is 13 amino acids long. Germline V gene lookup returns CDR1 WSHSY and CDR2 SAAADI. V shed 8 bases and J 2 bases; nucleotides not matched to a gene: 4.

The chain carries TRBV20-1 and TRBJ2-7; 8 bases match TRBD2. The germline gives CDR1 DFQATT, CDR2 SNEGSKA (reference sequence). This CDR3 has 16 amino acids. The trim removed 6 bases at V and 4 bases at J, leaving 17 bases unmatched. The CDR3 here is CSAPNLAGTSGYEQYV. The CDR3 DNA sequence: TGCAGTGCGCCAAACCTCGCCGGTACTAGCGGATACGAGCAGTACGTC.

This clonotype has more than one count but fewer than ten. J is TRBJ1-1 and V is TRBV11-2, with D perhaps TRBD1 (6 bases). V was clipped by 2 bases and J by 3 bases, with 13 bases between them. This CDR3 has 15 amino acids. The germline V gene has CDR1 SGHAT and CDR2 FQNNGV. The CDR3 nucleotides read TGTGCCAGCAGCTTACAGGGGATGGGGTACACTGAAGCTTTCTTT. This encodes CASSLQGMGYTEAFF.

This clonotype came up a few times. The V call is TRBV6-9, the J call TRBJ2-7, with TRBD1 identical over 8 bases. The CDR3 is 17 amino acids. V was pared by 4 bases and J by 1 base, with 12 bases of the junction left unmatched. Germline values: CDR1 MNHGY, CDR2 SVAAGI. This CDR3 reads CASSSNPGQGWSYEQYV. In DNA, the CDR3 is TGTGCCAGCAGTTCCAATCCCGGACAGGGATGGTCCTACGAGCAGTACGTC.

This clonotype has more than one count but fewer than ten. The V call is TRBV7-9, the J call TRBJ1-2; D gene ambiguous. In germline, CDR1 is SEHNR, CDR2 FQNEAQ (reference sequence). The length of the CDR3 is 16 residues. V was shortened by 1 base and J by 4 bases, with 16 bases between the two germline ends. CDR3 amino acids: CASSLVPQPEGYGYTF. CDR3 nucleotide sequence: TGTGCCAGCAGCTTAGTCCCCCAGCCCGAAGGCTATGGCTACACCTTC.

The gene calls are TRBV7-3 and TRBJ2-3; possible D gene TRBD2, 6 bases. The ends were cut back, 2 bases at V and 8 bases at J, with 8 bases in the middle. CDR1 is SGHTA and CDR2 is FQGTGA in the germline V gene. The CDR3 spans 12 residues. The CDR3 spells CASSLVGGTQYF. CDR3 in DNA: TGTGCCAGCAGCTTAGTCGGGGGTACGCAGTATTTT.

This clonotype came up a few times. The chain has TRBV28 and TRBJ2-7, with D hard to call. The CDR3 is made up of 10 amino acids. Trimming shortened V by 6 bases and J by 6 bases, and 6 bases separated the two germline ends. Germline V gives CDR1 MDHEN, CDR2 SYDVKM. CDR3 protein: CASSSIEQYV. The CDR3 DNA reads as TGTGCCAGCAGCTCGATCGAGCAGTACGTC.

This clonotype was seen ten or more times. CDR3 sequence (DNA): TGTGCCAGTAGCGCATACGGGACAGGGGATGGCTACACCTTC. Translating it yields CASSAYGTGDGYTF. The chain combines TRBV19 with TRBJ1-2; 10 bases map to TRBD1. With 6 bases clipped from V and 6 bases from J, the junction kept 7 bases outside the gene matches. The CDR3 covers 14 residues. The germline CDR1 and CDR2 sequences are LNHDA and SQIVND (reference sequence).

This clonotype was counted only a few times. The chain combines TRBV3-1 with TRBJ1-6; TRBD1 matches 7 bases. Germline CDR1 and CDR2: LGHDT and YNNKEL (reference sequence). J gave up 8 bases and V 4 bases, and 8 bases lay outside the gene matches. The CDR3 extends over 15 amino acids. This chain's CDR3 is CASSPGTAGYSPLHF. The CDR3 coding sequence is TGTGCCAGCAGCCCGGGGACAGCGGGGTATTCACCCCTCCACTTT.

In nucleotides, the CDR3 is TGTGCCAGCAGCCAAAGGACAGGGGATTCACCCCTCCACTTT. Amino acid sequence: CASSQRTGDSPLHF. The V and J genes are TRBV3-1 and TRBJ1-6, with 9 bases identical to TRBD1. This CDR3 has 14 residues. Germline CDR1 reads LGHDT; CDR2 reads YNNKEL (reference sequence). V lost 2 bases to trimming and J lost 8 bases; unmatched junction nucleotides: 1. The full variable domain, in which reference TRBV3-1 and TRBJ1-6 provide the parts outside the CDR3, is DTAVSQTPKYLVTQMGNDKSIKCEQNLGHDTMYWYKQDSKKFLKIMFSYNNKELIINETVPNRFSPKSPDKAHLNLHINSLELGDSAVYFCASSQRTGDSPLHFGNGTRLTVT.